This T cell receptor beta chain is drawn from a study of cytomegalovirus exposure and HLA in healthy donors. The wider study: Within the Caucasian-associated ancestry cluster were around 80% of the approximately 400 genotyped donors.

This clone came up a few times. Its cognate antigen is unknown. The PCR employed 60 Vbeta primers together with 13 Jbeta primers. How the authors handled the data: A follow-up analysis tallied tens of millions of unique TCR beta chains, about 10 million shared. Sequenced by immunoSEQ multiplex PCR; TCRdb stores in-frame clones only, minus some. Clonal size and the V and J genes are those of that table, whereas D and trimming came from the DNA. The table lists about 150,000 clones, roughly 83% of them singletons. Study-wide results and caveats: The authors listed 150 to 200 TCR beta chains as cytomegalovirus-associated.

Germline V lookup: CDR1 SGHRS, CDR2 YFSETQ. V shed 4 bases and J 2 bases; nucleotides not matched to a gene: 9. The CDR3 runs to 15 residues. This TCR was sampled from a human donor in good health. The chain recombines TRBV5-1 with TRBJ2-7; 7 bases line up with TRBD1. The specimen was PBMCs. The CDR3 DNA sequence: TGCGCCAGCAGCAGGACAGGTCGACAGGCCTACGAGCAGTACTTC. Protein sequence: CASSRTGRQAYEQYF. The full variable domain, rest sourced from reference TRBV5-1 and TRBJ2-7, is KAGVTQTPRYLIKTRGQQVTLSCSPISGHRSVSWYQQTPGQGLQFLFEYFSETQRNKGNFPGRFSGRQFSNSRSEMNVSTLELGDSALYLCASSRTGRQAYEQYFGPGTRLTVT.